What follows are 9 T cell receptor beta chains derived from one specimen sequenced in a study of blood T cell repertoires in COVID-19. Libraries were prepared by immunoSEQ multiplex PCR; TCRdb keeps only in-frame clonotypes and omits some of them. The sample includes 95,000 to 100,000 clones, approximately 91% seen only once; the top ten take around a sixth. The source material was peripheral blood. The receptors here all came from a man between 50 and 59 years old with acute or convalescent COVID-19.

The J gene is TRBJ2-1, the V gene TRBV13, with 8 positions matching TRBD2. Per the germline V gene, CDR1 is PRHDT and CDR2 is FYEKMQ (reference sequence). CDR3 size: 14 residues. With V trimmed by 9 bases and J by 9 bases, 13 bases remained unmatched. The CDR3 loop is CASSEGLEIGEQFF. CDR3 coding DNA: TGTGCCAGTAGTGAGGGACTAGAGATAGGTGAGCAGTTCTTC.

This clone was detected once. The chain links TRBV11-3 to TRBJ2-7, with D uncertain. V lost 1 base to trimming and J lost 3 bases, with 4 bases between them. CDR3 length: 12 amino acids. In germline, CDR1 is SGHNT, CDR2 YENEEA. The CDR3 nucleotides read TGTGCCAGCAGCTTAGTCCGCTACGAGCAGTACTTC. Protein product: CASSLVRYEQYF.

This chain joins TRBV7-2 and TRBJ1-1; D is undetermined. The CDR3 runs to 13 residues. Germline values: CDR1 SGHTA, CDR2 FQGNSA. The V and J ends lost 1 base and 7 bases respectively, with 10 bases between them. This CDR3 reads CASSLVKQSEAFF. Written as DNA, the CDR3 is TGTGCCAGCAGCTTAGTGAAGCAAAGTGAAGCTTTCTTT.

The chain carries TRBV28 and TRBJ1-1, with D tentatively TRBD1 (5 bases). The CDR3 runs 12 residues. Trimming took 9 bases from V and 4 from J, leaving 12 bases between them. The germline gives CDR1 MDHEN, CDR2 SYDVKM. The CDR3 nucleotides read TGTGCCAGTACACCCCAGGGCACTGAAGCTTTCTTT. It yields the protein CASTPQGTEAFF.

V and J are TRBV14 and TRBJ1-6; D possibly corresponds to TRBD1 (6 bases). Per the germline V gene, CDR1 is SGHDN and CDR2 is FVKESK. The CDR3 sequence is 14 residues long. V shed 3 bases and J shed 5 bases, with 8 bases lying between them. The CDR3 reads CASSHRTDNSPLHF. In DNA form, the CDR3 reads TGTGCCAGCAGCCATAGGACAGATAATTCACCCCTCCACTTT.

This chain joins TRBV28 and TRBJ2-5; D might be TRBD2 (5 bases). The CDR3 has 14 residues. V was pared by 1 base and J by 5 bases, with 11 bases between. In germline, CDR1 is MDHEN, CDR2 SYDVKM. The CDR3 DNA follows: TGTGCCAGCAGTTTATACCCCCCGGGGGAGACCCAGTACTTC. Protein: CASSLYPPGETQYF.

This clone occurred once. The CDR3 sequence is CASSPRWRDSYLGPYGYTF. CDR3 DNA sequence: TGTGCCAGCAGTCCGCGGTGGAGGGACTCCTACCTAGGGCCCTATGGCTACACCTTC. The V gene is TRBV14, the J gene TRBJ1-2, with D possibly matching TRBD1 (5 bases). The CDR3 consists of 19 residues. V was shortened by 6 bases and J by 4 bases, with 30 bases between the two germline ends. From germline, CDR1 is SGHDN and CDR2 FVKESK. Variable domain in full (rest from reference TRBV14 and TRBJ1-2): EAGVTQFPSHSVIEKGQTVTLRCDPISGHDNLYWYRRVMGKEIKFLLHFVKESKQDESGMPNNRFLAERTGGTYSTLKVQPAELEDSGVYFCASSPRWRDSYLGPYGYTFGSGTRLTVV.

This chain joins TRBV5-1 and TRBJ2-7; tentatively, D is TRBD1 (6 bases). The length of the CDR3 is 15 residues. The V gene lost 2 bases and the J gene lost 3 bases, with 15 bases spanning the gap. Germline lookup yields CDR1 SGHRS and CDR2 YFSETQ. For the CDR3, the DNA is TGCGCCAGCAGCTTAGAGGGGGTTAGCTACTACGAGCAGTACTTC. Translation: CASSLEGVSYYEQYF.

The chain links TRBV6-1 to TRBJ2-1, with TRBD2 as a possible D gene (5 bases). Germline loops: CDR1 MNHNS, CDR2 SASEGT. V was clipped by 4 bases and J by 8 bases, with 21 bases between them. This CDR3 is built from 16 residues. The CDR3 is CASSVGVDPLGDEQFF. The CDR3 coding sequence is TGTGCCAGCAGTGTGGGTGTAGACCCCCTCGGGGATGAGCAGTTCTTC.